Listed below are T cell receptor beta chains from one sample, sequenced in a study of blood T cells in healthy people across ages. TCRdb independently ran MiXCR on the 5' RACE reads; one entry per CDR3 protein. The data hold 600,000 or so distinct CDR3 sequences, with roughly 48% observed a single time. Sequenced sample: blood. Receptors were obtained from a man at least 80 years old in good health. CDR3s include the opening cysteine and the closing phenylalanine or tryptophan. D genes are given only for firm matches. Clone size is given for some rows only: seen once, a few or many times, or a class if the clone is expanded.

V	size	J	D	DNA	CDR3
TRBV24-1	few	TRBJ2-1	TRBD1	TGTGCCACCAGCCCAACCGGGACAGAAGCCTACAATGAGCAGTTCTTC	CATSPTGTEAYNEQFF
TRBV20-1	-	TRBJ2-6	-	TGCAGTGCTGGAGATGGTATTCAAGCTGGGGCCAACGTCCTGACTTTC	CSAGDGIQAGANVLTF
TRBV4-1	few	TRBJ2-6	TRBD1	TGCGCCAGCAGCCAAGGCCCGGGCAGGGGGAATTCTGGGGCCAACGTCCTGACTTTC	CASSQGPGRGNSGANVLTF
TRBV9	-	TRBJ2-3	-	TGTGCCAGCAGCCCTCTGCCGGGACTGAACACAGATACGCAGTATTTT	CASSPLPGLNTDTQYF
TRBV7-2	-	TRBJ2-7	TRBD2	TGTGCCAGCAGCTTTGGGAGGGGAGACTCCTACGAGCAGTACTTC	CASSFGRGDSYEQYF
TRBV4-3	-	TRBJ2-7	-	TGCGCCAGCAGCCAAGATTGGAAAGGGATGAACGAGCAGTACTTC	CASSQDWKGMNEQYF
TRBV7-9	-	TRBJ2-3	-	TGTGCCAGCAGCTTAGGCCCTAGTTTCGCAGATACGCAGTATTTT	CASSLGPSFADTQYF
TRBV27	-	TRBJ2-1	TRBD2	TGTGCCAGCAGTTTTTCGCGGGGGGGCAACTATGAGCAGTTCTTC	CASSFSRGGNYEQFF
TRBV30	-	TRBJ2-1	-	TGTGCCTGGAGTGTGGGGAGAAACAATGATCAGTTCTTC	CAWSVGRNNDQFF
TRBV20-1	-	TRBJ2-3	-	TGCAGTGCTGGCGGCTCCTCTGACACAGATACGCAGTATTTT	CSAGGSSDTDTQYF
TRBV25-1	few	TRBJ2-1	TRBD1	TGTGCCAGCAGTGAGACAGGGGGATACAATGAGCAGTTCTTC	CASSETGGYNEQFF
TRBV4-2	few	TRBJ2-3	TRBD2	TGTGCCAGCAGCCAAGGCCCCCCCAGCGGGAGGGTCACAGATACGCAGTATTTT	CASSQGPPSGRVTDTQYF
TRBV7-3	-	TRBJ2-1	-	TGTGCCAGCAGCCCCAGTAGGGGCAATGAGCAGTTCTTC	CASSPSRGNEQFF
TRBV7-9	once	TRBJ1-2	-	TGTGCCAGCAGCTTGGGGGACGAGTATGGCTACACCTTC	CASSLGDEYGYTF
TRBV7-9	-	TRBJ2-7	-	TGTGCCAGCAGCTGTGACAGAAACGACGAGCAGTACTTC	CASSCDRNDEQYF
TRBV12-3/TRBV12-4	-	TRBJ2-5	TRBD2	TGTGCCAGCAGTTACTATCGTGGTAGCGGGGAAGAGACCCAGTACTTC	CASSYYRGSGEETQYF
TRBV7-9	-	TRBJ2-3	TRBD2	TGTGTCAGCAGCTTAGCCCTAGCGGGATCAGATACGCAGTATTTT	CVSSLALAGSDTQYF
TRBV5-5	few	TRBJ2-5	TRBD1	TGTGCCAGCAGCTTGCTCCAATCCCGGGACAGGGGTTCTGGGACCCAGTACTTC	CASSLLQSRDRGSGTQYF
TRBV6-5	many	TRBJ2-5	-	TGTGCCAGCAGCAGTCGACAGGTCCAAGAGACCCAGTACTTC	CASSSRQVQETQYF
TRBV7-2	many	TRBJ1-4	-	TGTGCCAGCAGCTTAGCCGGGAGCGCAACTAATGAAAAACTGTTTTTT	CASSLAGSATNEKLFF